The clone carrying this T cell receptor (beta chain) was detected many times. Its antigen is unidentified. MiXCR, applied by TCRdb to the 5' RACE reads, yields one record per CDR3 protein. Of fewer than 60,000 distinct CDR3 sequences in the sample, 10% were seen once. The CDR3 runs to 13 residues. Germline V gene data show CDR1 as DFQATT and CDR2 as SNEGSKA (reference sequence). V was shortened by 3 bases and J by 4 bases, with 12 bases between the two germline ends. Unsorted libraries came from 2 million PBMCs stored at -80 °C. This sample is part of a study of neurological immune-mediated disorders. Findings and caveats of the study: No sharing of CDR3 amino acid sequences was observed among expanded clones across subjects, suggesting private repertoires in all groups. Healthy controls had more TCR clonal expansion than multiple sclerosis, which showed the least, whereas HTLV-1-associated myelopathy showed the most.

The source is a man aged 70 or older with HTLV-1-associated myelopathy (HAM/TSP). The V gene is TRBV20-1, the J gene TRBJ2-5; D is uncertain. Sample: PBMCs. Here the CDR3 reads CSARANRGETQYF. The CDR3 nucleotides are TGCAGTGCTAGGGCCAACAGAGGAGAGACCCAGTACTTC.